The clone carrying this T cell receptor beta chain has ten or more counts. From 300 to 450 ng of RNA, a library with molecular barcoded alpha/delta and beta/gamma adaptors was made. One entry per CDR3 protein results from TCRdb running MiXCR on the reads. The sample lists 15,000 or so distinct CDR3 sequences, around 21% occurring once. This entry is derived from a study of read filtering for tumor transcriptome and immune sequencing. Germline loops: CDR1 SGHRS, CDR2 YFSETQ. CDR3 length equals 15 residues. The J segment lost 5 bases and the V segment lost 3 bases, leaving 9 bases of the junction unmatched. Sampling of bone marrow took place during active disease in every patient.

This chain links TRBV5-1 with TRBJ2-3, with TRBD2 matching over 7 bases. The receptor was isolated from a donor at least 40 years old with multiple myeloma. Specimen: a population of CD138-negative cells sorted from bone marrow. Here the CDR3 reads CASSSSGTPEDTQYF. The CDR3 nucleotides are TGCGCCAGCAGCTCGAGCGGGACGCCCGAAGATACGCAGTATTTT.